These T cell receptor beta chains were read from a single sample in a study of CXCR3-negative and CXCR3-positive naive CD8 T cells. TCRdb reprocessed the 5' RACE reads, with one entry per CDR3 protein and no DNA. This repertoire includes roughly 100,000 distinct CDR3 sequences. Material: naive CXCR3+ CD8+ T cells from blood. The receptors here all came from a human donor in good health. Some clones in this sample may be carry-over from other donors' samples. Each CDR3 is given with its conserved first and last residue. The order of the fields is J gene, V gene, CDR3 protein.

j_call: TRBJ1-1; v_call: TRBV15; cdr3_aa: CATSSTGSTEAFF
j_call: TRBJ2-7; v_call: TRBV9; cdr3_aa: CASSVPDPEQYF
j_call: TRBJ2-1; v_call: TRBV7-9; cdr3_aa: CASALGTGDRFF
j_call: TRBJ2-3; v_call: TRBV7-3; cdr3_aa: CASSPGGGPTDTQYF
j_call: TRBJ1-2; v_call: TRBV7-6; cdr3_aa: CASSLAGNANYGYTF
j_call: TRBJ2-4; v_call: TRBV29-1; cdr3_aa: CSVVGDENIQYF
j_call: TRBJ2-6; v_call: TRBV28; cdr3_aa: CASSSRDRGRSSSGANVLTF
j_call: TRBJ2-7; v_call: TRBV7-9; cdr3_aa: CASSLVPYEQYF
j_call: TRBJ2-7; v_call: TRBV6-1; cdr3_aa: CASGELEGWIGEQYF
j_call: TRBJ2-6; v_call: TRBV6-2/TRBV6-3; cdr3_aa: CASSYEDSGANVLTF
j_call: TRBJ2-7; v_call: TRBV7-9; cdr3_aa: CASSVTPTSGRWEQYF
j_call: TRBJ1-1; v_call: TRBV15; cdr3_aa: CATRPGDWVTEAFF
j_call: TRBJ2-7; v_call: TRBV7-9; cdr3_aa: CASSSDGTGRHEQYF
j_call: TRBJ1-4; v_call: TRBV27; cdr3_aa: CASGPGQGGTNEKLFF
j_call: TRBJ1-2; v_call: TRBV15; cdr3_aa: CATSEGQSGLGYTF
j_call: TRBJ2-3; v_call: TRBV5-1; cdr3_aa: CASSFDRGHTDTQYF
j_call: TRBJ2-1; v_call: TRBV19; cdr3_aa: CASSWGSSYNEQFF
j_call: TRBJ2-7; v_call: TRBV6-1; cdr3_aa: CASDGQVSYEQYF
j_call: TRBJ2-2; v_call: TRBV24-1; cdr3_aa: CATSDLLTGELFF
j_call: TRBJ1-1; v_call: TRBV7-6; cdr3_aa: CASSPRQGLNTEAFF
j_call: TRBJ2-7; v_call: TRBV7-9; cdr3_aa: CASSPRDTYYEQYF
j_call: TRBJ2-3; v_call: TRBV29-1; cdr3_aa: CSVEGGPNTDTQYF
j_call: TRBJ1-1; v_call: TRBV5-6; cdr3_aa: CASSMAGGSTEAFF
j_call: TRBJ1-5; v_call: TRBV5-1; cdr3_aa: CASSLVGGGQPQHF
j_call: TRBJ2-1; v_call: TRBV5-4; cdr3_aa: CASRGLGRNYNEQFF
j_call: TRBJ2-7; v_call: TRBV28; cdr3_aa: CASSRWAGDSYEQYF
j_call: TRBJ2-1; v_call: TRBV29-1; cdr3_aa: CSVELGGDEQFF
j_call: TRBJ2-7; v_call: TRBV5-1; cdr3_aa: CASSLYSGTTRYYEQYF
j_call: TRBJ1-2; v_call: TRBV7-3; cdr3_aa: CASSAGTAGEGYTF
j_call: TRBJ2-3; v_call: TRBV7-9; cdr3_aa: CASSRTIAFPADTQYF
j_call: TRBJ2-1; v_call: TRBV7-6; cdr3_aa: CASSVIAGLAGGSSYNEQFF
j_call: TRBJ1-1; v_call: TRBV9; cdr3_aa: CASTDGVNTEAFF
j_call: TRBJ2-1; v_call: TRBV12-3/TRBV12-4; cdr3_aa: CASSLGGLAGNNEQFF
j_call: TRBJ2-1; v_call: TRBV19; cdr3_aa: CASNEAGGAYNEQFF
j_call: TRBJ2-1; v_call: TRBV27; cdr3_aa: CASSSTGLAGEQFF
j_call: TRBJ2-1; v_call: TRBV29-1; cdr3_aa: CSVALRGDTYNEQFF
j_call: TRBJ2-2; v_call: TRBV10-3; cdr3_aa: CAIKPGPNTGELFF
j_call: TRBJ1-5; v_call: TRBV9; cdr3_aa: CASSVDRDRQPQHF
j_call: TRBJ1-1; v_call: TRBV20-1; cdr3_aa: CSAPIGGGNTEAFF
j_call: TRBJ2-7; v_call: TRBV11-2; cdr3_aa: CASSLPTGEGYEQYF
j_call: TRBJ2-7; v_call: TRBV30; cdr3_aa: CAWSVHGRGVLEQYF
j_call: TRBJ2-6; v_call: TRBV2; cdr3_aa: CASRQGTLSSGANVLTF
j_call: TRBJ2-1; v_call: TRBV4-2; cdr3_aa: CASSQASSEEQFF
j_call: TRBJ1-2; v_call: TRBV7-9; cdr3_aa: CASSLEGKYGYTF